This entry lists 3 T cell receptor beta chains sequenced from one sample in a study of T cell responses to AZD1222 COVID-19 vaccine. Method: immunoSEQ multiplex PCR; TCRdb's copy keeps in-frame clones and lacks some. Among over 120,000 clones listed, about 92% were seen once. The sample was peripheral blood, taken on day 0 of AZD1222 vaccination. The receptors shown here come from an adult in good health.

This chain links TRBV3-1 (or the pseudogene TRBV3-2) with TRBJ1-2; D uncertain. The germline V gene has CDR1 LGHDT and CDR2 YNNKEL (reference sequence). With 1 base removed from V and 6 bases from J, the gap between germline ends came to 6 bases. The CDR3 runs to 12 residues. The CDR3 sequence: CASSQAVHGYTF. As DNA, the CDR3 is TGTGCCAGCAGCCAAGCGGTACATGGCTACACCTTC.

V usage is TRBV7-9 and J usage is TRBJ2-2; 7 nucleotides line up with TRBD1. The trim removed 5 bases at V and 5 bases at J, leaving 8 bases unmatched. The germline CDR1 and CDR2 sequences are SEHNR and FQNEAQ (reference sequence). This CDR3 region has 15 residues. The CDR3 reads CASSLRQGSTGELFF. Here the CDR3 DNA reads TGTGCCAGCAGCCTACGACAGGGTAGTACCGGGGAGCTGTTTTTT.

This rearrangement joins TRBV6-6 to TRBJ2-1; D is uncertain. This CDR3 has 13 amino acids. The ends were cut back, 8 bases at V and 3 bases at J, with 11 bases in the middle. Germline V gives CDR1 MNHNY, CDR2 SVGAGI (reference sequence). The CDR3 region has the DNA TGTGCCAGCGGGCCGGGCTACTACAATGAGCAGTTCTTC. Its translation is CASGPGYYNEQFF.